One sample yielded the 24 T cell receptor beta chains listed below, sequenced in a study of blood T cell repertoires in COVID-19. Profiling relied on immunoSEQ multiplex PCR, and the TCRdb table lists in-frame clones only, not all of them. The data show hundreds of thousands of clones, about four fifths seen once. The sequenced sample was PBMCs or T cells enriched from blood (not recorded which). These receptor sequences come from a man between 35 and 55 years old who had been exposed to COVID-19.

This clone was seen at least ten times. The CDR3 is CASSHTGLVYEQYF. CDR3 nucleotides: TGCGCCAGCAGCCACACAGGGCTAGTCTACGAGCAGTACTTC. The chain links TRBV4-1 to TRBJ2-7; D possibly corresponds to TRBD1 (6 bases). Germline CDR1 is MGHRA and CDR2 is YSYEKL. This CDR3 region has 14 residues. Trimming shortened V by 3 bases and J by 3 bases, and 12 bases separated the two germline ends.

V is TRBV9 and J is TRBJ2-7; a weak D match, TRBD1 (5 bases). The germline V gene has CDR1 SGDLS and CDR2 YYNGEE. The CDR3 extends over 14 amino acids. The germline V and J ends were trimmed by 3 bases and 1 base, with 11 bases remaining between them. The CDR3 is CASSALDSSYEQYF. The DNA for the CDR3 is TGTGCCAGCAGCGCCCTAGACAGTTCCTACGAGCAGTACTTC.

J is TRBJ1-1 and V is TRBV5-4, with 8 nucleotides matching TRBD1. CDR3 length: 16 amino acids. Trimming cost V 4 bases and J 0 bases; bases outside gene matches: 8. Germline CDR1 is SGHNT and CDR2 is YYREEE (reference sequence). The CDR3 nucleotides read TGTGCCAGCAGCCGCGGACAGGGACGCATGAACACTGAAGCTTTCTTT. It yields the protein CASSRGQGRMNTEAFF.

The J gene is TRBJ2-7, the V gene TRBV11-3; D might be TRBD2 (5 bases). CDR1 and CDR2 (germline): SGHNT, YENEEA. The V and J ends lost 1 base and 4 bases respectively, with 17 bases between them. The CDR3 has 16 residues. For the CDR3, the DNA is TGTGCCAGCAGCTTAGTTGGTAGCGCGGGCCATTACGAGCAGTACTTC. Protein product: CASSLVGSAGHYEQYF.

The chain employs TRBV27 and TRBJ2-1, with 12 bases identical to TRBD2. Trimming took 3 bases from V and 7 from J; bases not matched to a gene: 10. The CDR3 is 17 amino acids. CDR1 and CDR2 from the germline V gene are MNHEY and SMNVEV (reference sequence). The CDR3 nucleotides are TGTGCCAGCAGTTTCGAGACTAGCGGGAGTCTGGTTAATGAGCAGTTCTTC. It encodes CASSFETSGSLVNEQFF.

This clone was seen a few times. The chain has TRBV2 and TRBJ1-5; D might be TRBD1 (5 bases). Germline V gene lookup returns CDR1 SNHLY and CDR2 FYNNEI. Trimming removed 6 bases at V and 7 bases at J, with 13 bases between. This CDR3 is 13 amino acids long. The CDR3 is CASRRGSGQPQHF. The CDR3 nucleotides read TGTGCCAGCAGGCGGGGGTCAGGGCAGCCCCAGCATTTT. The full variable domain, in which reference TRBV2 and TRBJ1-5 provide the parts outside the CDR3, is EPEVTQTPSHQVTQMGQEVILRCVPISNHLYFYWYRQILGQKVEFLVSFYNNEISEKSEIFDDQFSVERPDGSNFTLKIRSTKLEDSAMYFCASRRGSGQPQHFGDGTRLSIL.

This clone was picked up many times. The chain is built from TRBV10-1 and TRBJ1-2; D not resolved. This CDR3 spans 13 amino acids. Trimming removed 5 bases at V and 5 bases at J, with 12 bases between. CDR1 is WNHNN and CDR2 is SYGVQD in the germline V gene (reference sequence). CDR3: CASSSHLQYGYTF. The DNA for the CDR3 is TGCGCCAGCAGTTCACACCTCCAATATGGCTACACCTTC.

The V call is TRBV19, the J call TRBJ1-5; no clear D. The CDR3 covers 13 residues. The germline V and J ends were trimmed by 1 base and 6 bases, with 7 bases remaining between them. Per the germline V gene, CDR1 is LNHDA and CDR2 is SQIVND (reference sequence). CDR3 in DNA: TGTGCCAGTAGTATAGGGGCAGTTCAGCCCCAGCATTTT. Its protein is CASSIGAVQPQHF.

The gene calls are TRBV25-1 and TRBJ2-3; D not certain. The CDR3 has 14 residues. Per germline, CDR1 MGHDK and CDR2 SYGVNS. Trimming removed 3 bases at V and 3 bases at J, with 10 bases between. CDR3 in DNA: TGTGCCAGCAGTGAGTTCTCTCTGACAGATACGCAGTATTTT. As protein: CASSEFSLTDTQYF. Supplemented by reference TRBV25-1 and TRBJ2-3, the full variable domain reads EADIYQTPRYLVIGTGKKITLECSQTMGHDKMYWYQQDPGMELHLIHYSYGVNSTEKGDLSSESTVSRIRTEHFPLTLESARPSHTSQYLCASSEFSLTDTQYFGPGTRLTVL.

CDR3 protein: CAWSVGGSAYEQYF. The CDR3 nucleotides are TGTGCCTGGAGTGTAGGCGGGAGCGCCTACGAGCAGTACTTC. The chain couples TRBV30 to TRBJ2-7; 7 bases map to TRBD2. CDR3 size: 14 residues. Trimming cost V 0 bases and J 2 bases; bases outside gene matches: 4. The germline CDR1 and CDR2 sequences are GTSNPN and SVGIG (reference sequence). Filled out from reference TRBV30 and TRBJ2-7, the complete variable domain reads SQTIHQWPATLVQPVGSPLSLECTVEGTSNPNLYWYRQAAGRGLQLLFYSVGIGQISSEVPQNLSASRPQDRQFILSSKKLLLSDSGFYLCAWSVGGSAYEQYFGPGTRLTVT.

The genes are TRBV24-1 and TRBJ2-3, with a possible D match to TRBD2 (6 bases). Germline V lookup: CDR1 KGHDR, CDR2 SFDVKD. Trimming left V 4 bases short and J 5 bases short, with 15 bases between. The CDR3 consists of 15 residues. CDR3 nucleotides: TGTGCCACCAGTGACTCGGGAGATCGGGGAGATACGCAGTATTTT. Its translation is CATSDSGDRGDTQYF.

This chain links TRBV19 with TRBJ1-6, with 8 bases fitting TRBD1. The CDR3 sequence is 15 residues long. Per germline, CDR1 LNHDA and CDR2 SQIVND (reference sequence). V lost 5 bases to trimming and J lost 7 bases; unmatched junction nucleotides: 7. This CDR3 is CASSLDRGLNSPLHF. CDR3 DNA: TGTGCCAGTAGTCTCGACAGGGGTTTGAATTCACCCCTCCACTTT.

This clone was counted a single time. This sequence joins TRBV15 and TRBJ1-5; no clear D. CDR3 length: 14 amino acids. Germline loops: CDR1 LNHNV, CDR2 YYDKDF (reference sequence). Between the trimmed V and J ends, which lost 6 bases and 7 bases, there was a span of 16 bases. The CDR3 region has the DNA TGTGCCACCAGATCACCAGGATCCCCCCAGCCCCAGCATTTT. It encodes CATRSPGSPQPQHF.

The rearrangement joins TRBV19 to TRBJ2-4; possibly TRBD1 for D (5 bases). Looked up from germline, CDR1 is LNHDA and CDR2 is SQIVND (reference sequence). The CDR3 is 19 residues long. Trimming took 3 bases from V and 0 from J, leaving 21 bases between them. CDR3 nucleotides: TGTGCCAGTAGTATCGGCCCCGTTACAGGAATTAGAGCCAAAAACATTCAGTACTTC. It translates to CASSIGPVTGIRAKNIQYF. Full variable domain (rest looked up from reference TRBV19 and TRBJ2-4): DGGITQSPKYLFRKEGQNVTLSCEQNLNHDAMYWYRQDPGQGLRLIYYSQIVNDFQKGDIAEGYSVSREKKESFPLTVTSAQKNPTAFYLCASSIGPVTGIRAKNIQYFGAGTRLSVL.

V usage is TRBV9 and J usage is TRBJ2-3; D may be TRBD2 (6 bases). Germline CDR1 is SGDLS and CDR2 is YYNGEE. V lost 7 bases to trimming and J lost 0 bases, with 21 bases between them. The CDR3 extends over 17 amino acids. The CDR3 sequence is CASGGKGFGFSTDTQYF. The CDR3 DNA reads TGTGCCAGCGGGGGGAAGGGGTTTGGTTTTAGCACAGATACGCAGTATTTT.

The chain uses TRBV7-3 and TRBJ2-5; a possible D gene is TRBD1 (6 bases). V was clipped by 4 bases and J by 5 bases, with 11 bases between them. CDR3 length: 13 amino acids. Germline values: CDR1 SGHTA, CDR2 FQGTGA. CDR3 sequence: CASSSGARETQYF. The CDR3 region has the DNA TGTGCCAGCAGCTCAGGGGCGAGGGAGACCCAGTACTTC.

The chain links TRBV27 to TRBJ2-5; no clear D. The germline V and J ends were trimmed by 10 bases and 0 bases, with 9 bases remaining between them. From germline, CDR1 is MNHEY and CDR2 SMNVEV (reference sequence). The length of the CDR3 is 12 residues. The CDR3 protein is CATGEYQETQYF. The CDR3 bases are TGTGCCACCGGAGAGTACCAAGAGACCCAGTACTTC.

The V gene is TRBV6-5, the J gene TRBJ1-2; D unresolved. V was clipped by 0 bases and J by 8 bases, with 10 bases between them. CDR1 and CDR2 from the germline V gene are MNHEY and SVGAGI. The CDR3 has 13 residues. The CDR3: CASSYSIRGGYTF. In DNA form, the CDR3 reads TGTGCCAGCAGTTACTCGATCCGGGGAGGCTACACCTTC.

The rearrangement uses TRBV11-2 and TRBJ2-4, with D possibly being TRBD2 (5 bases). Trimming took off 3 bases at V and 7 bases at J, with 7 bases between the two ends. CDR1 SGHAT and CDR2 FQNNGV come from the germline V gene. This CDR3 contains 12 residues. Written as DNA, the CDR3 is TGTGCCAGCAGCTTCGGGGAGAACATTCAGTACTTC. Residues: CASSFGENIQYF. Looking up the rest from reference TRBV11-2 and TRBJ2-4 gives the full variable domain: EAGVAQSPRYKIIEKRQSVAFWCNPISGHATLYWYQQILGQGPKLLIQFQNNGVVDDSQLPKDRFSAERLKGVDSTLKIQPAKLEDSAVYLCASSFGENIQYFGAGTRLSVL.

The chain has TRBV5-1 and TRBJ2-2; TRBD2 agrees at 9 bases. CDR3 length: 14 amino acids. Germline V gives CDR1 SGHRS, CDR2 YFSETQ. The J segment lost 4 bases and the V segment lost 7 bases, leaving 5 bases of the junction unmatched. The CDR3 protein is CASYPTSGTGELFF. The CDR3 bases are TGCGCCAGCTACCCGACTAGCGGCACCGGGGAGCTGTTTTTT.

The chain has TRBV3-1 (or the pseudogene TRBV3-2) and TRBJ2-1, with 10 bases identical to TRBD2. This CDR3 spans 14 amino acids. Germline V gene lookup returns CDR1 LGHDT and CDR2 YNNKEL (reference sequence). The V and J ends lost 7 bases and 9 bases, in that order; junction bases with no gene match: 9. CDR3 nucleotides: TGTGCCAGCACCCCTAGCGGGAGAGTGGGTGAGCAGTTCTTC. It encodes CASTPSGRVGEQFF.

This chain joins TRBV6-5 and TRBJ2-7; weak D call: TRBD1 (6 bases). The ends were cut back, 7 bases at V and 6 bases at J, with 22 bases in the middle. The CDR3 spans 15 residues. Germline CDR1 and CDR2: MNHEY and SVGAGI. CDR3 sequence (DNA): TGTGCCAGCACCACTCACCGGGACACATCTGTCGAGCAGTACTTC. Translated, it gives CASTTHRDTSVEQYF.

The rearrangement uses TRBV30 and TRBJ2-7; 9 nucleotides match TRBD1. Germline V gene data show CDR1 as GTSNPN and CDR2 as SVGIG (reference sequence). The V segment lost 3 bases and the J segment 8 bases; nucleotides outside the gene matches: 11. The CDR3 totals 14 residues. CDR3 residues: CAWREGDRAAQQYF. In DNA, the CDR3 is TGTGCCTGGAGGGAAGGGGACAGGGCAGCTCAGCAGTACTTC. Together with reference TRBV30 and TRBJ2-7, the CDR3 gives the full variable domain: SQTIHQWPATLVQPVGSPLSLECTVEGTSNPNLYWYRQAAGRGLQLLFYSVGIGQISSEVPQNLSASRPQDRQFILSSKKLLLSDSGFYLCAWREGDRAAQQYFGPGTRLTVT.

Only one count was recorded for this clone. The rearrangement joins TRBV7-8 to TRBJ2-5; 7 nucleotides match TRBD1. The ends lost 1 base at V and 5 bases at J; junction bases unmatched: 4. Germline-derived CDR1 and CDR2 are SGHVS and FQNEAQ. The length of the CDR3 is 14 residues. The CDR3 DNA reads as TGTGCCAGCAGCTTAGAGACAGGGTTGGAGACCCAGTACTTC. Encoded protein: CASSLETGLETQYF.